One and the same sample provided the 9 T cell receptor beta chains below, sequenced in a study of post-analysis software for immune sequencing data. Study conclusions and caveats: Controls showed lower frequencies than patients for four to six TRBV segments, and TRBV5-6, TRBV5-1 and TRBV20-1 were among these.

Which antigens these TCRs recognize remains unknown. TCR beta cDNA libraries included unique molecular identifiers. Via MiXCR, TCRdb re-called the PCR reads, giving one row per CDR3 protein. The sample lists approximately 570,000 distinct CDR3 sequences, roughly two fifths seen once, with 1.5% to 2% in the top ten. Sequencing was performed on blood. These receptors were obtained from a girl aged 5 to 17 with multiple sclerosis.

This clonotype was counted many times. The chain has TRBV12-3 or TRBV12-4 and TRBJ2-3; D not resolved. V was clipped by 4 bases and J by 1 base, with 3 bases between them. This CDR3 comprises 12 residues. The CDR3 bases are TGTGCCAGCAGTTCAGGCACAGATACGCAGTATTTT. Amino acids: CASSSGTDTQYF.

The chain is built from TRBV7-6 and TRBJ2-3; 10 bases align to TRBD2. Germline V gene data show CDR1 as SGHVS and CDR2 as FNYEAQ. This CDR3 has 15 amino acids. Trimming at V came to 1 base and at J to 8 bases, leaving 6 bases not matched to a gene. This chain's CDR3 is CASSLGLAGAGTQYF. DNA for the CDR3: TGTGCCAGCAGCTTAGGGCTAGCGGGAGCAGGTACGCAGTATTTT.

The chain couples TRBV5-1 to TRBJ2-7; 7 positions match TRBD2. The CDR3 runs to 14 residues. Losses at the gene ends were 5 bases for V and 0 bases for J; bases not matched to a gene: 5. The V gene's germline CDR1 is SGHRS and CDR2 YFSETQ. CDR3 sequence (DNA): TGCGCCAGCAGGTTAGCGGGTGACTCCTACGAGCAGTACTTC. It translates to CASRLAGDSYEQYF.

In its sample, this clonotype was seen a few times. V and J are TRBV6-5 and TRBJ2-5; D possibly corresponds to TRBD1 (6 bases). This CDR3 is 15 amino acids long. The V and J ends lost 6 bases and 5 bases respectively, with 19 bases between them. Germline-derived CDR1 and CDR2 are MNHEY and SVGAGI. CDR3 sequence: CASRSPRQGSETQYF. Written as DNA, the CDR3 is TGTGCCAGCAGGTCTCCTCGGCAGGGGAGTGAGACCCAGTACTTC.

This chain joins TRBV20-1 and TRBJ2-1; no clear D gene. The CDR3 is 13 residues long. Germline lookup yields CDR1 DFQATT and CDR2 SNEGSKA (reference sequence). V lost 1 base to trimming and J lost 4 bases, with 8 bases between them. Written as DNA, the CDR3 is TGCAGTGCTAGAGTACCCGCGTACAATGAGCAGTTCTTC. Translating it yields CSARVPAYNEQFF.

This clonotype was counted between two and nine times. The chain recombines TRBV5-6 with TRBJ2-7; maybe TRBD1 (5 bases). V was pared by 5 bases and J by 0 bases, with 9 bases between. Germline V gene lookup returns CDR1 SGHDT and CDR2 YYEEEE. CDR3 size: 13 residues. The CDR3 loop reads CASRGPLSYEQYF. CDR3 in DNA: TGTGCCAGCAGGGGGCCCCTCTCCTACGAGCAGTACTTC.

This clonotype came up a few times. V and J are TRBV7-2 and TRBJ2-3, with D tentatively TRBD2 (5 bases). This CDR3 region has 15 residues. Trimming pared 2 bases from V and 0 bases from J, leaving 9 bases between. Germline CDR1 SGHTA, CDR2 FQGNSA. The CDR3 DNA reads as TGTGCCAGCAGCTTACGGCGGGCCAGCACAGATACGCAGTATTTT. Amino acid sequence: CASSLRRASTDTQYF. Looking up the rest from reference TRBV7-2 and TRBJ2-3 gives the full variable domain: GAGVSQSPSNKVTEKGKDVELRCDPISGHTALYWYRQSLGQGLEFLIYFQGNSAPDKSGLPSDRFSAERTGGSVSTLTIQRTQQEDSAVYLCASSLRRASTDTQYFGPGTRLTVL.

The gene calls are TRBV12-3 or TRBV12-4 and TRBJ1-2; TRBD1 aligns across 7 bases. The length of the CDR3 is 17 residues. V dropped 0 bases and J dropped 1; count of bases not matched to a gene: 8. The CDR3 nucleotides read TGTGCCAGCAGTTTAGCGGGGACAGTCAGCTTTAACTATGGCTACACCTTC. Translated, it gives CASSLAGTVSFNYGYTF.

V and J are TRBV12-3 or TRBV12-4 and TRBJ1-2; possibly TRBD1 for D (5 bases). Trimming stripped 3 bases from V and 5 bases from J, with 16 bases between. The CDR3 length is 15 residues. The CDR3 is CASSLKMEGIYGYTF. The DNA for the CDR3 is TGTGCCAGCAGTTTGAAGATGGAGGGGATATATGGCTACACCTTC.